This record concerns one T cell receptor beta chain sequence. What it binds is not known. Germline V gene sequence: CDR1 SGHKS, CDR2 YYEKEE (reference sequence). V shed 1 base, J shed 0 bases, and the junction held 4 bases outside the gene matches. This CDR3 is 18 amino acids long. The source of the sample is a study of T-cell memory formation after mild COVID-19. Whole-study findings and limits: Clones that contracted clustered mainly in CM and EM if CD4+ and in EMRA if CD8+. Later expanders leaned CD4+, whereas day 15 to 85 contracting clones were balanced CD4/CD8.

TCRdb ran MiXCR on the 5' RACE reads and lists one entry per CDR3 protein. The table lists about 180,000 distinct CDR3 sequences, 16% of them singletons. The source of this sequence is an adult woman who had mild COVID-19 (a few samples of this study predate the infection). Cell type and time point are not known. Sequencing used PBMCs or a T cell subset sorted from them (not recorded which). This chain joins TRBV5-5 and TRBJ2-1, with 13 nucleotides matching TRBD2. The chain's CDR3 is CASSLRLAGGSSYNEQFF. The CDR3 DNA sequence: TGTGCCAGCAGCTTGCGACTAGCGGGGGGCAGCTCCTACAATGAGCAGTTCTTC. Looking up the rest from reference TRBV5-5 and TRBJ2-1 gives the full variable domain: DAGVTQSPTHLIKTRGQQVTLRCSPISGHKSVSWYQQVLGQGPQFIFQYYEKEERGRGNFPDRFSARQFPNYSSELNVNALLLGDSALYLCASSLRLAGGSSYNEQFFGPGTRLTVL.